Below, 5 T cell receptor beta chains from the same sample are listed, as sequenced in a study of blood T cells in healthy people across ages (dated by TCRdb to between 2014 and 2016). Library construction relied on 5' RACE. Sequencing took place on an Illumina HiSeq 2500. A second about 7 to 11 cycle PCR used a sample-barcoded 5' primer and a J-beta primer mix. TCRdb reran the public reads through fastp at Q25 and MiXCR, keeping productive beta chains. Rows with one shared CDR3 protein collapse into an entry with the most common genes and DNA. The sample data list about 1.6 million distinct CDR3 sequences, and around 36% of these were observed just once. The ten largest clones represent around 11% of the sample. Sequenced material: blood. The receptors originated from a woman aged 30 to 39 in good health.

V gene TRBV5-1 combines with J gene TRBJ2-3; 7 bases are shared with TRBD2. Germline V gene sequence: CDR1 SGHRS, CDR2 YFSETQ. The CDR3 is made up of 17 amino acids. The V and J ends lost 0 bases and 0 bases, in that order; junction bases with no gene match: 7. The CDR3 DNA reads TGCGCCAGCAGCTTGGTGATAGCGGGTCTTAGCACAGATACGCAGTATTTT. Its protein is CASSLVIAGLSTDTQYF.

The chain combines TRBV2 with TRBJ2-7; a weak D match, TRBD2 (5 bases). The CDR3 runs to 15 residues. Trimming stripped 0 bases from V and 3 bases from J, with 12 bases between. Germline CDR1 and CDR2: SNHLY and FYNNEI. The CDR3 loop is CASSEATRDGYEQYF. DNA for the CDR3: TGTGCCAGCAGTGAAGCAACTCGGGATGGCTACGAGCAGTACTTC.

The chain links TRBV27 to TRBJ2-5; D is unclear. In germline, CDR1 is MNHEY, CDR2 SMNVEV (reference sequence). Trimming removed 6 bases at V and 7 bases at J, with 15 bases between. The CDR3 is 13 amino acids. This CDR3 is CASRKVPAATQYF. CDR3 DNA: TGTGCCAGCAGAAAAGTCCCAGCCGCGACCCAGTACTTC.

This clonotype came up a few times. V usage is TRBV27 and J usage is TRBJ2-7; D possibly corresponds to TRBD1 (6 bases). The CDR3 is 17 residues long. Trimming removed 5 bases from V and 0 bases from J, with 20 bases in between. Germline CDR1 is MNHEY and CDR2 is SMNVEV (reference sequence). The CDR3 region is CASSRDIASTRSYEQYF. In DNA, the CDR3 is TGTGCCAGCAGTCGGGACATAGCTTCTACTCGCTCCTACGAGCAGTACTTC.

The table lists this clonotype with a few counts. The chain employs TRBV20-1 and TRBJ1-1; 7 positions agree with TRBD1. Germline lookup yields CDR1 DFQATT and CDR2 SNEGSKA (reference sequence). This CDR3 comprises 14 residues. J lost 1 base, V lost 4 bases, and 6 bases had no gene match. CDR3 loop: CSAIPTGTNTEAFF. CDR3 nucleotides: TGCAGTGCTATTCCGACAGGGACGAACACTGAAGCTTTCTTT.